This is a list of T cell receptor beta chains from one sample in a study of human T cells and chemical hapten exposure. TCRdb passed the RACE reads through MiXCR, listing each CDR3 protein once. Of about 120,000 distinct CDR3 sequences in the sample, over 10% were seen once. Sequencing used whole blood, obtained in connection with sensitization to the hapten diphenylcyclopropenone (DPC). These receptors were collected from a woman aged 45-60 years with alopecia areata. Some clones in this sample may be carry-over from other donors' samples. The CDR3 runs from the conserved cysteine through the conserved F or W. Fields, in order: clone size, J gene, D gene, CDR3 length, V gene, CDR3 protein, CDR3 DNA. A D gene is named only where the DNA matches it firmly. Not every row has a clone size; where given, it reads once, few, many or a size class.

size: many; J: TRBJ2-3; D: TRBD2; length: 18; V: TRBV5-1; CDR3: CASSLGLAGDVRTDTQYF; DNA: TGCGCCAGCAGCCTGGGACTAGCGGGAGACGTGCGCACAGATACGCAGTATTTT
size: NA; J: TRBJ1-4; D: TRBD1; length: 16; V: TRBV14; CDR3: CASSQATGTGHEKLFF; DNA: TGTGCCAGCAGCCAGGCTACCGGGACAGGTCACGAAAAACTGTTTTTT
size: few; J: TRBJ2-2; D: NA; length: 15; V: TRBV24-1; CDR3: CATSDYDGASGELFF; DNA: TGTGCCACCAGTGATTACGACGGGGCAAGCGGGGAGCTGTTTTTT
size: NA; J: TRBJ2-7; D: NA; length: 14; V: TRBV14; CDR3: CASSQDSGVAEQYF; DNA: TGTGCCAGCAGCCAAGATTCAGGGGTCGCGGAGCAGTACTTC
size: NA; J: TRBJ1-6; D: TRBD1; length: 15; V: TRBV7-6; CDR3: CASSGGQGRNSPLHF; DNA: TGTGCCAGCAGCGGGGGACAGGGAAGGAATTCACCCCTCCACTTT
size: many; J: TRBJ2-7; D: NA; length: 15; V: TRBV11-2; CDR3: CASSSGVGGPYEQYF; DNA: TGTGCCAGCAGCTCCGGGGTGGGGGGACCCTACGAGCAGTACTTC
size: many; J: TRBJ1-3; D: NA; length: 16; V: TRBV2; CDR3: CASSETTEYSGNTIYF; DNA: TGTGCCAGCAGTGAAACCACGGAATACTCTGGAAACACCATATATTTT
size: many; J: TRBJ1-1; D: TRBD1; length: 14; V: TRBV20-1; CDR3: CSASRQGWTTEAFF; DNA: TGCAGTGCTAGCAGACAGGGTTGGACCACTGAAGCTTTCTTT
size: few; J: TRBJ2-3; D: NA; length: 14; V: TRBV10-3; CDR3: CAINDGRSTDTQYF; DNA: TGTGCCATCAACGACGGACGAAGCACAGATACGCAGTATTTT
size: NA; J: TRBJ1-6; D: NA; length: 16; V: TRBV5-1; CDR3: CASSSGQGNYNSPLHF; DNA: TGCGCCAGCAGCTCTGGCCAGGGTAACTATAATTCACCCCTCCACTTT
size: NA; J: TRBJ2-7; D: NA; length: 15; V: TRBV20-1; CDR3: CSARAAAKGTYEQYF; DNA: TGCAGTGCTAGGGCGGCGGCAAAAGGAACCTACGAGCAGTACTTC
size: few; J: TRBJ2-7; D: NA; length: 13; V: TRBV10-1; CDR3: CASSEVGGYEQYF; DNA: TGCGCCAGCAGTGAGGTTGGGGGCTACGAGCAGTACTTC
size: NA; J: TRBJ1-2; D: NA; length: 16; V: TRBV3-1; CDR3: CASSQEGVVGSYGYTF; DNA: TGTGCCAGCAGCCAAGAAGGAGTAGTCGGGAGCTATGGCTACACCTTC
size: NA; J: TRBJ2-3; D: NA; length: 16; V: TRBV11-2; CDR3: CASSLDRRGGPDTQYF; DNA: TGTGCCAGCAGCTTAGATCGCAGGGGCGGCCCAGATACGCAGTATTTT
size: few; J: TRBJ2-3; D: TRBD2; length: 16; V: TRBV19; CDR3: CASSIALAGATDTQYF; DNA: TGTGCCAGTAGTATAGCCCTAGCGGGGGCCACAGATACGCAGTATTTT
size: NA; J: TRBJ1-3; D: TRBD1; length: 15; V: TRBV5-5; CDR3: CASRTEAGQGHTIYF; DNA: TGTGCCAGCAGAACCGAAGCGGGACAGGGTCACACCATATATTTT
size: many; J: TRBJ2-1; D: TRBD2; length: 17; V: TRBV5-1; CDR3: CASSLVIGAGGLDEQFF; DNA: TGCGCCAGCAGCTTGGTGATCGGGGCGGGAGGTCTCGATGAGCAGTTCTTC
size: many; J: TRBJ1-1; D: NA; length: 14; V: TRBV11-2; CDR3: CASSMWTVATEAFF; DNA: TGTGCCAGCAGCATGTGGACGGTTGCGACTGAAGCTTTCTTT
size: NA; J: TRBJ2-7; D: TRBD1; length: 16; V: TRBV28; CDR3: CASSPGGQGVGYEQYF; DNA: TGTGCCAGCAGTCCCGGCGGACAGGGAGTTGGCTACGAGCAGTACTTC
size: few; J: TRBJ1-1; D: NA; length: 12; V: TRBV16; CDR3: CASSQSAGGAFF; DNA: TGTGCCAGCAGCCAATCGGCAGGAGGGGCTTTCTTT
size: few; J: TRBJ2-7; D: TRBD1; length: 16; V: TRBV20-1; CDR3: CSARDSGTGDSYEQYF; DNA: TGCAGTGCTAGAGATTCGGGTACAGGGGATTCTTACGAGCAGTACTTC
size: NA; J: TRBJ1-5; D: TRBD1; length: 15; V: TRBV6-6; CDR3: CASSRQGKSGQPQHF; DNA: TGTGCCAGCAGTCGACAGGGGAAATCAGGTCAGCCCCAGCATTTT
size: many; J: TRBJ2-1; D: NA; length: 17; V: TRBV12-3/TRBV12-4; CDR3: CASSFSRLARAGNEQFF; DNA: TGTGCCAGCAGTTTCTCCCGGCTAGCGAGGGCGGGCAATGAGCAGTTCTTC
size: many; J: TRBJ1-5; D: NA; length: 14; V: TRBV6-2/TRBV6-3; CDR3: CASSYSSRNQPQHF; DNA: TGTGCCAGCAGTTACTCGTCCAGAAATCAGCCCCAGCATTTT
size: few; J: TRBJ1-2; D: TRBD1; length: 14; V: TRBV7-9; CDR3: CASLGQGGVFGYTF; DNA: TGTGCCAGCCTCGGACAGGGAGGGGTGTTTGGCTACACCTTC
size: many; J: TRBJ2-5; D: NA; length: 13; V: TRBV7-9; CDR3: CASSFYQQETQYF; DNA: TGTGCCAGCAGCTTTTATCAGCAAGAGACCCAGTACTTC
size: NA; J: TRBJ2-3; D: NA; length: 17; V: TRBV18; CDR3: CASSPPSGATLTDTQYF; DNA: TGTGCCAGCTCACCACCTTCCGGGGCAACTCTCACAGATACGCAGTATTTT
size: few; J: TRBJ2-7; D: NA; length: 14; V: TRBV28; CDR3: CASSLIGVSYEQYF; DNA: TGTGCCAGCAGTTTAATCGGGGTCTCTTACGAGCAGTACTTC
size: few; J: TRBJ2-7; D: TRBD2; length: 15; V: TRBV18; CDR3: CASSIGRGDSYEQYF; DNA: TGTGCCAGCTCGATAGGGCGGGGGGACTCCTACGAGCAGTACTTC